These 21 T cell receptor beta chains came from one sample sequenced in a study of technical replicates of blood from a handful of donors (dated by TCRdb to 2017 to 2019). Library construction relied on the immunoSEQ multiplex PCR assay. In its TCRdb copy, this immuneACCESS table keeps in-frame sequences only and misses some clones. Where compared with another copy, unresolved V genes explain less than half of these, and the others have no known cause. This sample gives tens of thousands of clones in total; roughly 95% of them show up just once. Of the sample, approximately 0.24% is held by the ten largest clones. Material: T cells isolated from PBMCs. The receptor set was obtained from a human donor in good health.

The rearrangement links TRBV4-2 to TRBJ2-7, with D unresolved. The germline V gene has CDR1 LGHNA and CDR2 YNFKEQ. This CDR3 has 15 residues. Trimming removed 1 base at V and 2 bases at J, with 12 bases between. This chain's CDR3 is CASSQGLANTYEQYF. CDR3 coding DNA: TGTGCCAGCAGCCAAGGGCTGGCCAATACCTACGAGCAGTACTTC.

The table lists this clone with a count of one. The rearrangement joins TRBV7-3 to TRBJ1-6; 11 bases fit TRBD1. Looked up from germline, CDR1 is SGHTA and CDR2 is FQGTGA. The V segment lost 2 bases and the J segment 4 bases; nucleotides outside the gene matches: 1. This CDR3 is built from 16 residues. CDR3 region: CASSLGDRGYNSPLHF. In DNA form, the CDR3 reads TGTGCCAGCAGCTTAGGGGACAGGGGGTATAATTCACCCCTCCACTTT.

This chain links TRBV28 with TRBJ2-1, with TRBD1 identical over 10 bases. V lost 6 bases to trimming and J lost 5 bases; unmatched junction nucleotides: 4. The V gene's germline CDR1 is MDHEN and CDR2 SYDVKM. This CDR3 contains 14 residues. The CDR3 is CASRTGTGDNEQFF. DNA of the CDR3: TGTGCCAGCAGGACCGGGACAGGGGACAATGAGCAGTTCTTC.

J is TRBJ2-7 and V is TRBV14, with 7 positions matching TRBD1. This CDR3 has 14 amino acids. CDR1 and CDR2 (germline): SGHDN, FVKESK. Unmatched junction bases numbered 1, after V lost 1 base and J lost 1 base. The CDR3, as DNA: TGTGCCAGCAGCCAAGTGGGACAGTCCTACGAGCAGTACTTC. Translation: CASSQVGQSYEQYF.

The chain is built from TRBV4-2 and TRBJ1-1, with 10 positions matching TRBD1. This CDR3 region has 18 residues. V was clipped by 3 bases and J by 4 bases; unmatched bases: 14. Looked up from germline, CDR1 is LGHNA and CDR2 is YNFKEQ. In DNA, the CDR3 is TGTGCCAGCAGCCATACCCCAATCTCCGGGACAGGGGTCACTGAAGCTTTCTTT. This gives the protein CASSHTPISGTGVTEAFF.

The chain recombines TRBV28 with TRBJ2-7, with 7 positions matching TRBD1. V lost 6 bases and J lost 6; bases outside the gene matches: 8. CDR3 length equals 13 residues. Germline CDR1 and CDR2: MDHEN and SYDVKM. The CDR3 protein is CASRSTGESEQYF. The CDR3 DNA reads TGTGCCAGCAGATCCACAGGGGAAAGCGAGCAGTACTTC.

The chain joins TRBV10-3 to TRBJ2-3; a weak D match, TRBD2 (6 bases). Germline loops: CDR1 ENHRY, CDR2 SYGVKD. V lost 6 bases and J 2 bases, leaving 15 bases between the germline ends. The CDR3 has 15 residues. CDR3 coding DNA: TGTGCCATCAGGGACTTGGAGGGCCTCACAGATACGCAGTATTTT. Its translation is CAIRDLEGLTDTQYF.

The chain carries TRBV2 and TRBJ1-5; D is ambiguous. Germline V gene sequence: CDR1 SNHLY, CDR2 FYNNEI. This CDR3 is built from 15 residues. V gave up 1 base and J gave up 1 base, with 8 bases separating them. The DNA of the CDR3 is TGTGCCAGCAGTGAAGGTCCCCTCAGCAATCAGCCCCAGCATTTT. This translates into CASSEGPLSNQPQHF.

This chain connects TRBV11-2 to TRBJ2-1; D is uncertain. The CDR3 consists of 14 residues. Deletions cut 5 bases from V and 7 bases from J, with 15 bases between. Germline-derived CDR1 and CDR2 are SGHAT and FQNNGV. CDR3 in amino acids: CASSPHDTGNEQFF. CDR3 coding DNA: TGTGCCAGCAGCCCTCACGACACTGGAAATGAGCAGTTCTTC.

This CDR3 is CASRGQGATYEQYF. The DNA of the CDR3 is TGTGCCAGCAGAGGACAGGGGGCAACCTACGAGCAGTACTTC. The V call is TRBV6-1, the J call TRBJ2-7; 11 positions agree with TRBD1. The CDR3 spans 14 residues. Germline trimming cut 6 bases from V and 2 bases from J; bases unmatched to any gene: 3. The germline CDR1 and CDR2 sequences are MNHNS and SASEGT.

The V gene is TRBV18, the J gene TRBJ2-1; 11 bases map to TRBD2. The germline gives CDR1 KGHSH, CDR2 LQKENI. Trimming took 6 bases from V and 4 from J; bases not matched to a gene: 5. This CDR3 spans 15 amino acids. The CDR3 DNA reads TGTGCCAGCTCCGGGTTAGCGGGAGGGTACAATGAGCAGTTCTTC. Residues: CASSGLAGGYNEQFF.

This chain links TRBV6-5 with TRBJ2-6; tentative D call: TRBD1 (6 bases). Deletions cut 2 bases from V and 0 bases from J, with 8 bases between. The CDR3 loop spans 16 amino acids. The germline V gene encodes CDR1 MNHEY and CDR2 SVGAGI. CDR3 sequence: CASSYRGSSGANVLTF. The CDR3 DNA sequence: TGTGCCAGCAGTTACAGGGGGAGCTCTGGGGCCAACGTCCTGACTTTC.

J is TRBJ1-1 and V is TRBV25-1; D ambiguous. The ends were cut back, 0 bases at V and 4 bases at J, with 6 bases in the middle. From germline, CDR1 is MGHDK and CDR2 SYGVNS. CDR3 length: 13 residues. This CDR3 is CASSEYTSTEAFF. The CDR3 DNA is TGTGCCAGCAGTGAATATACGAGCACTGAAGCTTTCTTT.

The CDR3 here is CASSPGENINTIYF. The CDR3 region has the DNA TGTGCCAGCAGCCCCGGGGAAAACATAAACACCATATATTTT. The chain is built from TRBV9 and TRBJ1-3; D not certain. Per the germline V gene, CDR1 is SGDLS and CDR2 is YYNGEE. The V end was cut by 4 bases, the J end by 6 bases, with 14 bases between. This CDR3 is built from 14 residues. The variable domain in full, with the rest retrieved from reference TRBV9 and TRBJ1-3, is DSGVTQTPKHLITATGQRVTLRCSPRSGDLSVYWYQQSLDQGLQFLIQYYNGEERAKGNILERFSAQQFPDLHSELNLSSLELGDSALYFCASSPGENINTIYFGEGSWLTVV.

This chain uses TRBV6-5 with TRBJ2-7; 9 bases map to TRBD2. The CDR3 length is 15 residues. Trimming took 4 bases from V and 4 from J; bases not matched to a gene: 8. CDR1 and CDR2 (germline): MNHEY, SVGAGI. DNA of the CDR3: TGTGCCAGCAGTTCCACGGGTAGCGGGAGTTACGAGCAGTACTTC. As protein: CASSSTGSGSYEQYF.

V gene TRBV25-1 combines with J gene TRBJ1-1; 9 bases map to TRBD1. Trimming cost V 2 bases and J 0 bases; bases outside gene matches: 4. The germline V gene encodes CDR1 MGHDK and CDR2 SYGVNS. The CDR3 is 16 residues long. This chain's CDR3 is CASSERTGAVNTEAFF. The CDR3 nucleotides are TGTGCCAGCAGTGAAAGGACAGGGGCCGTGAACACTGAAGCTTTCTTT.

This clone was seen only once. The CDR3 DNA reads TGTGCCAGCAGCCGACAGGGCTACAATCAGCCCCAGCATTTT. This encodes CASSRQGYNQPQHF. The chain joins TRBV28 to TRBJ1-5; 7 bases are shared with TRBD1. Germline CDR1 and CDR2: MDHEN and SYDVKM. The length of the CDR3 is 14 residues. The V segment lost 6 bases and the J segment 3 bases; nucleotides outside the gene matches: 5. Complete variable domain (other parts from reference TRBV28 and TRBJ1-5): DVKVTQSSRYLVKRTGEKVFLECVQDMDHENMFWYRQDPGLGLRLIYFSYDVKMKEKGDIPEGYSVSREKKERFSLILESASTNQTSMYLCASSRQGYNQPQHFGDGTRLSIL.

V gene TRBV27 combines with J gene TRBJ2-7, with 7 bases identical to TRBD1. The germline CDR1 and CDR2 sequences are MNHEY and SMNVEV (reference sequence). Germline trimming cut 3 bases from V and 6 bases from J; bases unmatched to any gene: 11. The CDR3 covers 15 residues. The CDR3 loop is CASSFWDRSLGEQYF. For the CDR3, the DNA is TGTGCCAGCAGTTTCTGGGACAGATCTCTCGGCGAGCAGTACTTC.

This clone has only one observation. The chain is built from TRBV28 and TRBJ1-2; D is unclear. The CDR3 is 12 amino acids. The V gene lost 5 bases and the J gene lost 7 bases, with 11 bases spanning the gap. Germline-derived CDR1 and CDR2 are MDHEN and SYDVKM. The CDR3 nucleotides read TGTGCCAGCAGTCACACAGCTGTTGGCTACACCTTC. Translated: CASSHTAVGYTF.

The rearrangement uses TRBV2 and TRBJ2-5; D remains unclear. Germline V CDR1 and CDR2: SNHLY, FYNNEI. The CDR3 length is 12 residues. V was clipped by 4 bases and J by 5 bases, with 8 bases between them. CDR3 loop: CASSVGYETQYF. In DNA, the CDR3 is TGTGCCAGCAGTGTGGGCTATGAGACCCAGTACTTC.

The chain combines TRBV25-1 with TRBJ1-4; 7 positions match TRBD1. J was trimmed by 7 bases and V by 7 bases; bases with no gene match: 9. Germline V lookup: CDR1 MGHDK, CDR2 SYGVNS. The CDR3 is made up of 14 amino acids. CDR3 sequence: CASNRGYGGEKLFF. The CDR3 DNA reads as TGTGCCAGCAACAGGGGATACGGTGGTGAAAAACTGTTTTTT.